This TCR beta chain was sequenced during a study of PD-L1 blockade in urothelial cancer. Study as a whole: T cells numbered a median of about 150,000 in the blood samples.

The CDR3 runs to 15 residues. Germline assignment: CDR1 LNHDA and CDR2 SQIVND (reference sequence). V was pared by 3 bases and J by 0 bases, with 11 bases between. This clone appeared a single time. The protocol was immunoSEQ multiplex PCR, while the TCRdb copy is restricted to in-frame clones and leaves out a portion. This table holds roughly 50,000 clones, about 90% found once. The chain recombines TRBV19 with TRBJ1-1; weak D call: TRBD1 (6 bases). The clonotype was recovered from a man in his fifties or sixties with urothelial cancer. The material was PBMCs, obtained around atezolizumab (anti-PD-L1) treatment. In DNA, the CDR3 is TGTGCCAGTAGTATGGGACACCCGATGAACACTGAAGCTTTCTTT. Translation: CASSMGHPMNTEAFF.